This TCR beta chain was sequenced in a study of T cells in tumors after PD-1 blockade (dated by TCRdb to the late 2010s). Regarding the complete study: Prior checkpoint blockade, systemic immunosuppressant use, and recent radiotherapy or other anti-cancer therapy within 4 weeks were grounds for patient exclusion. An average of approximately 120,000 TCR templates (range 24,679-257,772) and around 36,000 unique clonotypes was obtained for peripheral blood samples. Clinical response was assessed using RECIST version 1.1. While on anti-PD-1 treatment, some of the patients also continued taking daily vismodegib 150 mg. To compare blood and tumor clonotypes, bulk TCR sequencing was performed on under 12 peripheral blood samples from about five patients. Pembrolizumab 200 mg every 3 weeks or cemiplimab 350 mg every 2 weeks was administered to patients. The study performed paired single-cell RNA and TCR sequencing on site-matched tumors from BCC or SCC patients before and after anti-PD-1 therapy. General conclusions and limits of the study: Approximately 38% of tumor TCR clonotypes were found in blood, and some novel exhausted tumor clones appeared in pre-treatment blood, suggesting peripheral recruitment. The source of novel T cell clones was not identified, and lymphoid organs or rare unexpanded clones within the tumor or the tumor periphery could be included among the possible sources.

The CDR3 has 13 amino acids, counting the end cysteine and phenylalanine. The entry retains the CDR3 DNA only, 39 bases that are in frame from base 1. Relative to germline, V is missing 3 bases and J is missing 7 bases, with 6 bases of the junction outside any gene match. The germline V gene encodes CDR1 KGHSH and CDR2 LQKENI. On this clone itself: The antigen this receptor binds is unknown. No per-base quality is available; no much larger clone lies one base away.

Deep TCRbeta sequencing was performed with the immunoSEQ platform. As for the original processing: Only productive rearrangements were exported from the immunoSEQ Analyzer for further analysis. T cell phenotypes were assigned to bulk TCRbeta clonotypes by matching the clonotypes to single-cell RNA+TCR-seq clones that had the same TCRbeta sequence. Using bulk TCR sequencing data, clone enrichment in tumor was calculated by dividing a clone's tumor frequency by the same clone's PBMC frequency. TCRs were grouped by GLIPH into specificity groups, defined as clusters of distinct TCRs likely recognizing common antigens via shared CDR3 motifs. TCRdb obtained this table from immuneACCESS and retained in-frame rearrangements with V and J assigned. These tables miss some clones; where compared with another copy, unresolved V genes account for less than half of the shortfall, and the remainder is unexplained. V, J and clone size are taken as reported in that table, and D and trimming were inferred from the DNA itself. Across this sample there are more than 40,000 clones, with roughly 80% seen only once. Clones ranked in the top ten supply approximately 4% of the sample.

Read against the paper, the sample's time point label means: before anti-PD-1 therapy. For bulk TCRbeta sequencing, genomic DNA was extracted from tumor biopsies or peripheral blood, and input amounts ranged from 616 ng to 6,004 ng. Every patient had histologically proven advanced or metastatic basal or squamous cell carcinoma and was a poor candidate for surgical resection. The basal cell carcinoma cohort was made up of around eleven patients, and bulk tumor TCR sequencing was performed for several of these patients. Sample: PBMCs, taken before anti-PD-1 treatment. This receptor was taken from a human donor with basal cell carcinoma. The chain was built from TRBV18 and TRBJ2-7, and 7 junctional nucleotides match TRBD1. The CDR3 amino acid sequence is: CASSPTGVIEQYF. In nucleotides, the sequence is TGTGCCAGCTCACCTACAGGGGTTATAGAGCAGTACTTC.